This T cell receptor (beta chain) is drawn from a study of shared clonotypes between healthy human individuals. The J segment lost 7 bases and the V segment lost 5 bases, leaving 6 bases of the junction unmatched. The CDR3 is made up of 16 amino acids. Per the germline V gene, CDR1 is LGHNA and CDR2 is YNFKEQ. Tens of millions of PBMCs were counted before genomic DNA extraction. Sequencing used immunoSEQ multiplex PCR; TCRdb keeps in-frame clones, though not all of them. Among fewer than 550,000 clones listed, approximately 79% were seen once. Sequencing was carried out using PBMCs. The V and J genes are TRBV4-2 and TRBJ2-1; 15 bases line up with TRBD2. This receptor was taken from a woman in her thirties or forties in good health. Some clones in this sample may be carry-over from other donors' samples. The CDR3 region has the DNA TGTGCCAGCAGCGCCCGAGGGACTAGCGGGAGGAATGAGCAGTTCTTC. It specifies CASSARGTSGRNEQFF.